The entry below gives a single TCR beta chain sequence along with its context. Its antigen is not known. The germline gives CDR1 MDHEN, CDR2 SYDVKM. Trimming pared 2 bases from V and 1 base from J, leaving 6 bases between. The CDR3 has 13 residues. The data belong to a study of cytomegalovirus exposure and HLA in healthy donors. PCR involved 60 Vbeta and 13 Jbeta primers. Assay used: immunoSEQ multiplex PCR; TCRdb lists only in-frame clones, some missing. The sample lists about 110,000 clones; roughly 80% were seen once. Whole-study findings and limits: Specific recognition of CMV antigens was confirmed in vitro for a few chains (all CMV-associated). Associated with cytomegalovirus, according to the listing, were 150 to 200 TCR beta chains. In a later analysis, the majority of CMV-associated beta chains seemingly showed HLA restriction. Follow-up analysis seemed to connect common viral pathogens with several of the most significant clusters identified.

The origin of this receptor is a man between 25 and 39 years old in good health and CMV-seronegative. Sequences were obtained from PBMCs. The chain carries TRBV28 and TRBJ2-7; D uncertain. This CDR3 is CASSLGQSYEQYF. CDR3 nucleotides: TGTGCCAGCAGTTTAGGGCAGTCCTACGAGCAGTACTTC.